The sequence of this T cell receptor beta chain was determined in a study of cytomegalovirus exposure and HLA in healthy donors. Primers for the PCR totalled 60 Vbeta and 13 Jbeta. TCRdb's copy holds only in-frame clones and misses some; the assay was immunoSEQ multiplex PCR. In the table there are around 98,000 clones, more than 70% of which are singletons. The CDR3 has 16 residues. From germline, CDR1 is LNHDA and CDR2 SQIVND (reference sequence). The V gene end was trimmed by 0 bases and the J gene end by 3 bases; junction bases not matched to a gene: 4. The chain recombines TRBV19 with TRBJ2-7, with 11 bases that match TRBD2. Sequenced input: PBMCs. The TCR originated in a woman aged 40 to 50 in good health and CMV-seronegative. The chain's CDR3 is CASSIDRLAGSYEQYF. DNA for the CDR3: TGTGCCAGTAGTATAGATCGACTAGCGGGGAGCTACGAGCAGTACTTC.